The present T cell receptor beta chain was sequenced within a study of blood T cell dynamics during melanoma immunotherapy. The CDR3 loop spans 15 amino acids. Germline V gene data show CDR1 as SGHNT and CDR2 as YENEEA. The V and J ends lost 5 bases and 2 bases respectively, with 13 bases between them. DNA loading was fixed at 350 ng for all bulk PBMC samples. Here immunoSEQ multiplex PCR was the method, and the copy in TCRdb shows in-frame clones only, minus some. The sample records 15,000 to 20,000 clones, roughly four fifths being singletons. Stated time point: pre-treatment baseline. This chain uses TRBV11-3 with TRBJ2-4, with D tentatively TRBD1 (5 bases). The receptor's source is a human donor with melanoma. The sample consisted of blood, taken from a patient treated with checkpoint blockade. The CDR3 reads CASSPSTGPKNIQYF. The CDR3 DNA sequence: TGTGCCAGCAGCCCGAGCACAGGTCCCAAAAACATTCAGTACTTC.